This is a list of T cell receptor beta chains from one sample in a study of OX40 agonist ivuxolimab in advanced cancers. Only in-frame clones appear in the TCRdb table, and some are missing; sequencing was by immunoSEQ multiplex PCR. The repertoire consists of approximately 41,000 clones, with about 88% occurring once and the leading ten covering less than 55%. This material consisted of CD4+ or CD8+ T cells sorted from blood, taken in a trial of the OX40 agonist ivuxolimab. The receptors were gathered from an adult with an advanced solid tumor such as melanoma, head and neck, liver or kidney cancer. The CDR3 runs from the conserved cysteine through the conserved F or W. The D gene is left open where the match is weak. Not all rows give a size; the values are once, few, many and, for expanded clones, a class.

NA,TRBD1,TRBV5-1,TRBJ1-1,TGCGCCAGCAGCGCTGACAGGGGTACTGAAGCTTTCTTT,CASSADRGTEAFF
NA,TRBD1,TRBV5-1,TRBJ2-7,TGCGCCAGCAGCTTCGGACAGGGGGTTTACGAGCAGTACTTC,CASSFGQGVYEQYF
NA,NA,TRBV27,TRBJ2-5,TGTGCCAGCAGCCAGGGGTCGCACGAGACCCAGTACTTC,CASSQGSHETQYF
NA,TRBD2,TRBV5-4,TRBJ2-1,TGTGCCAGCAGCCCGGGACTACCAGAGCAGTTCTTC,CASSPGLPEQFF
once,NA,TRBV11-2,TRBJ2-7,TGTGCCAGCAGCTTAGATAGGGGGACCTCCTCCTACGAGCAGTACTTC,CASSLDRGTSSYEQYF
NA,NA,TRBV7-9,TRBJ2-7,TGTGCCAGCAGCTCAAAGGACAGCTTACCTTACGAGCAGTACTTC,CASSSKDSLPYEQYF
NA,NA,TRBV5-6,TRBJ1-1,TGTGCCAGCAGCTTGTGGGGGGCGCGTAATGAAGCTTTCTTT,CASSLWGARNEAFF
NA,TRBD1,TRBV5-8,TRBJ2-3,TGTGCCAGCAGCTTGGGGACAGGGCCTGGGACAGATACGCAGTATTTT,CASSLGTGPGTDTQYF
NA,TRBD2,TRBV27,TRBJ2-1,TGTGCCAGCAGTTTAGACGGGACTAGTTTGGGGTATGAGCAGTTCTTC,CASSLDGTSLGYEQFF
NA,NA,TRBV2,TRBJ1-2,TGTGCCAGCAGCGAACACAGGGAAGGCGATGGCTACACCTTC,CASSEHREGDGYTF
NA,NA,TRBV4-3,TRBJ2-7,TGCGCCAGCAGCCAAGAGGTAGCCTCCTACGAGCAGTACTTC,CASSQEVASYEQYF
NA,NA,TRBV5-6,TRBJ2-3,TGTGCCAGCATTAGGGCGGGCAGCTCGCTCACAGATACGCAGTATTTT,CASIRAGSSLTDTQYF
NA,NA,TRBV7-7,TRBJ2-1,TGTGCTAGCAGCTTAAGCCAGCGAAGTGAGCAGTTCTTC,CASSLSQRSEQFF
NA,NA,TRBV4-3,TRBJ2-5,TGCGCCAGCAGCCAAGAGAGAACAGGCCAAGAGACCCAGTACTTC,CASSQERTGQETQYF
NA,TRBD1,TRBV19,TRBJ1-4,TGTGCCAGTGGGGACAGCCTTAATGAAAAACTGTTTTTT,CASGDSLNEKLFF